The 20 T cell receptor beta chains below all came from one sample that was sequenced in a study of T cell repertoires in cytomegalovirus infection. TCRdb re-analysed the reads in MiXCR, keeping a single row per CDR3 protein. The sample contains about 740,000 distinct CDR3 sequences, 35% of which appear only once. Material for sequencing was PBMCs. The receptors were gathered from a human donor in good health (CMV status not recorded). Some clones in this sample may be carry-over from other donors' samples.

CDR3 nucleotide sequence: TGTGCCAGCAGCCAGACAGGGGGACCCTACTATGGCTACACCTTC. Its translation: CASSQTGGPYYGYTF. This chain uses TRBV7-2 with TRBJ1-2; 9 bases line up with TRBD1. The CDR3 consists of 15 residues. Germline loops: CDR1 SGHTA, CDR2 FQGNSA. The junction had 7 bases not matched to a gene; V was cut back by 5 bases and J by 3 bases.

This chain links TRBV6-8 with TRBJ2-2, with unresolved D. This CDR3 contains 14 residues. The germline CDR1 and CDR2 sequences are MNHGY and SAAAGT. Between the trimmed V and J ends, which lost 0 bases and 3 bases, there was a span of 5 bases. The CDR3 is CASSYSADTGELFF. CDR3 sequence (DNA): TGTGCCAGCAGTTACTCGGCCGACACCGGGGAGCTGTTTTTT.

A few counts support this clonotype. The J gene is TRBJ2-5, the V gene TRBV28; D is perhaps TRBD2 (5 bases). Germline CDR1 reads MDHEN; CDR2 reads SYDVKM. There are 16 residues in the CDR3. Deletions cut 6 bases from V and 2 bases from J, with 19 bases between. CDR3 nucleotides: TGTGCCAGCAGAAGTGATTATGGACTCACTCAAGAGACCCAGTACTTC. This sequence encodes CASRSDYGLTQETQYF.

The chain joins TRBV2 to TRBJ2-7; 7 bases are shared with TRBD1. The V and J ends lost 6 bases and 7 bases, in that order; junction bases with no gene match: 15. Germline CDR1 reads SNHLY; CDR2 reads FYNNEI. CDR3 size: 15 residues. CDR3 amino acids: CASRDHTDRVWEQYF. CDR3 sequence (DNA): TGTGCCAGCAGAGACCATACAGACAGGGTATGGGAGCAGTACTTC.

In DNA, the CDR3 is TGTGCCAGTAGTATTCTTACAGCCGGTGAAGCTTTCTTT. This gives the protein CASSILTAGEAFF. The genes are TRBV19 and TRBJ1-1; no clear D. The CDR3 runs to 13 residues. Germline lookup yields CDR1 LNHDA and CDR2 SQIVND (reference sequence). Between the trimmed V and J ends, which lost 3 bases and 7 bases, there was a span of 12 bases.

This sequence joins TRBV28 and TRBJ2-1; D possibly corresponds to TRBD2 (5 bases). Trimming removed 2 bases from V and 6 bases from J, with 11 bases in between. CDR3 length equals 14 residues. Germline-derived CDR1 and CDR2 are MDHEN and SYDVKM. The DNA for the CDR3 is TGTGCCAGCAGTTTAGGGAGCGCGGGCAATGAGCAGTTCTTC. This codes for CASSLGSAGNEQFF.

There are a few counts of this clonotype. For the CDR3, the DNA is TGTGCCAGCAGTTTAAGGGCGACAGGGTGGAACACTGAAGCTTTCTTT. It codes for CASSLRATGWNTEAFF. V is TRBV12-3 or TRBV12-4 and J is TRBJ1-1, with 7 bases aligning to TRBD1. V lost 2 bases and J lost 1; bases outside the gene matches: 7. The CDR3 sequence is 16 residues long.

The chain is built from TRBV3-1 and TRBJ2-2; no clear D gene. There are 15 residues in the CDR3. With 1 base removed from V and 1 base from J, the gap between germline ends came to 7 bases. From germline, CDR1 is LGHDT and CDR2 YNNKEL (reference sequence). The CDR3 DNA reads TGTGCCAGCAGCCAAGGCGCGTTGAACACCGGGGAGCTGTTTTTT. Translated: CASSQGALNTGELFF.

This chain links TRBV5-6 with TRBJ2-5, with 7 bases that match TRBD1. With 4 bases clipped from V and 3 bases from J, the junction kept 12 bases outside the gene matches. Germline V gene lookup returns CDR1 SGHDT and CDR2 YYEEEE. This CDR3 spans 16 amino acids. This CDR3 reads CASSLTKTGQKETQYF. CDR3 DNA: TGTGCCAGCAGCCTTACCAAGACAGGGCAAAAAGAGACCCAGTACTTC.

This clonotype turned up a few times. The V call is TRBV7-8, the J call TRBJ2-3, with 9 bases fitting TRBD2. V trimming: 0 bases; J trimming: 6 bases; junction bases outside the gene matches: 7. The CDR3 sequence is 16 residues long. Germline assignment: CDR1 SGHVS and CDR2 FQNEAQ. CDR3 protein: CASSLAIAGVYDTQYF. DNA of the CDR3: TGTGCCAGCAGCTTAGCGATAGCGGGAGTTTACGATACGCAGTATTTT.

This clonotype showed up just a few times. V gene TRBV19 combines with J gene TRBJ2-7; 11 positions agree with TRBD2. The CDR3 contains 16 residues. Germline loops: CDR1 LNHDA, CDR2 SQIVND (reference sequence). The ends lost 5 bases at V and 1 base at J; junction bases unmatched: 7. The CDR3 here is CASSVGLAGISYEQYF. In nucleotides, the CDR3 is TGTGCCAGTAGTGTCGGACTAGCGGGTATATCCTACGAGCAGTACTTC.

In its sample, this clonotype was seen a few times. The genes are TRBV28 and TRBJ2-3, with 8 bases that match TRBD2. Trimming took 6 bases from V and 2 from J; bases not matched to a gene: 4. Germline-derived CDR1 and CDR2 are MDHEN and SYDVKM. The CDR3 has 14 residues. The chain's CDR3 is CASSPSGPTDTQYF. In DNA form, the CDR3 reads TGTGCCAGCAGCCCTAGCGGGCCCACAGATACGCAGTATTTT.

This clonotype appeared a few times. The chain combines TRBV7-2 with TRBJ1-2; D gene uncertain. The CDR3 loop spans 16 amino acids. The germline V gene encodes CDR1 SGHTA and CDR2 FQGNSA. V was cut by 2 bases and J by 1 base, with 14 bases left in between. The CDR3 DNA reads as TGTGCCAGCAGCTTATCTCCCGATCGGGGTAACTATGGCTACACCTTC. Translation gives CASSLSPDRGNYGYTF.

This clonotype was seen only a few times. J is TRBJ2-7 and V is TRBV28, with 10 bases lining up with TRBD1. The V and J ends lost 4 bases and 3 bases, in that order; junction bases with no gene match: 3. The germline V gene encodes CDR1 MDHEN and CDR2 SYDVKM. This CDR3 is 14 amino acids long. In DNA, the CDR3 is TGTGCCAGCAGTTCCTGGGACAGGGGCTACGAGCAGTACTTC. This translates into CASSSWDRGYEQYF.

The sample holds a few counts of this clonotype. The chain has TRBV11-3 and TRBJ2-2; 8 positions match TRBD1. V lost 5 bases, J lost 5 bases, and 13 bases stayed unmatched. The CDR3 has 17 residues. Germline CDR1 SGHNT, CDR2 YENEEA. The CDR3, as DNA: TGTGCCAGCAGCCATGGACAGGGCGGAGGTCGGACCGGGGAGCTGTTTTTT. Protein sequence: CASSHGQGGGRTGELFF.

The chain is built from TRBV10-2 and TRBJ2-7, with D perhaps TRBD2 (6 bases). Germline CDR1 WSHSY, CDR2 SAAADI. Deletions cut 1 base from V and 3 bases from J, with 13 bases between. This CDR3 comprises 15 residues. CDR3 sequence reads: CASSEYGGDLYEQYF. The CDR3, as DNA: TGCGCCAGCAGTGAGTACGGCGGGGACCTCTACGAGCAGTACTTC.

The chain uses TRBV6-5 and TRBJ1-1; TRBD1 matches 9 bases. V lost 6 bases to trimming and J lost 4 bases; unmatched junction nucleotides: 6. The length of the CDR3 is 14 residues. CDR1 is MNHEY, CDR2 SVGAGI, per germline. CDR3 sequence: CASSGTGLATEAFF. The CDR3 bases are TGTGCCAGCAGCGGGACAGGGCTGGCCACTGAAGCTTTCTTT.

This rearrangement joins TRBV20-1 to TRBJ1-6, with 7 bases fitting TRBD1. CDR3 length: 13 residues. After removal of 2 bases from V and 8 bases from J, the junction contained 3 bases not matched to a gene. The germline V gene has CDR1 DFQATT and CDR2 SNEGSKA (reference sequence). The CDR3 region is CSARNRGDSPLHF. CDR3 bases: TGCAGTGCTAGAAACAGGGGCGATTCACCCCTCCACTTT.

This clonotype was counted between two and nine times. The chain combines TRBV7-6 with TRBJ1-2; D not resolved. The ends were cut back, 4 bases at V and 7 bases at J, with 13 bases in the middle. CDR3 length: 13 amino acids. Germline values: CDR1 SGHVS, CDR2 FNYEAQ. CDR3 loop: CASSSPPLSGYTF. The CDR3 DNA is TGTGCCAGCAGCTCTCCGCCTCTTAGTGGCTACACCTTC.

This clonotype occurred many times. This rearrangement joins TRBV7-2 to TRBJ1-2; TRBD1 matches at 9 bases. V shed 1 base and J 7 bases; nucleotides not matched to a gene: 7. CDR1 SGHTA and CDR2 FQGNSA come from the germline V gene. The CDR3 runs to 15 residues. CDR3 DNA: TGTGCCAGCAGCTTAGTGGGACAGGGATCGGGTGGCTACACCTTC. This encodes CASSLVGQGSGGYTF.